A selection of T cell receptor beta chains follows, all from one sample in a study of shared clonotypes between healthy human individuals. Produced via immunoSEQ multiplex PCR; TCRdb's table is partial and in-frame only. The table lists a few million clones, around nine tenths of them singletons. Material for sequencing was naive CD4+ T cells sorted from blood. These receptors originate from a man between 18 and 29 years old in good health. The CDR3 runs from the conserved cysteine through the conserved F or W. The D gene is left open where the match is weak. The listing skips clone size in some rows; elsewhere it reads once, few, many or a size class.

D gene	V gene	J gene	clone size	CDR3 DNA	CDR3 protein
TRBD1	TRBV9	TRBJ1-3	.	TGTGCCAGCAGCCTAACCTCGGACAGGGAATTTTGCACCATATATTTT	CASSLTSDREFCTIYF
.	TRBV19	TRBJ1-5	.	TGTGCCAGTACGTTATCACTAAATCAGCCCCAGCATTTT	CASTLSLNQPQHF
.	TRBV10-3	TRBJ2-3	.	TGTGCCATCAGTGAGTCCACGTTGGGCACAGATACGCAGTATTTT	CAISESTLGTDTQYF
.	TRBV5-4	TRBJ1-3	.	TGTGCCAGCAGCGGACAGTCTGAGGGGGACACCATATATTTT	CASSGQSEGDTIYF
TRBD2	TRBV11-2	TRBJ2-2	.	TGTGCCAGCCGAACTGTACTAGCGGTCGGGGAGCTGTTTTTT	CASRTVLAVGELFF
.	TRBV30	TRBJ2-4	.	TGTGCCTGGAGTGGACAGCAAGCCAAAAACATTCAGTACTTC	CAWSGQQAKNIQYF
.	TRBV5-1	TRBJ2-1	.	TGCGCCAGCAGCTTGGGAGGACAGCGGTCCTACAATGAGCAGTTCTTC	CASSLGGQRSYNEQFF
.	TRBV29-1	TRBJ2-3	.	TGCAGCGTGGGCAGGGACAGCACAGATACGCAGTATTTT	CSVGRDSTDTQYF
TRBD2	TRBV5-1	TRBJ2-3	.	TGCGCCAGCGGGGGGGACTCCACAGATACGCAGTATTTT	CASGGDSTDTQYF
.	TRBV27	TRBJ1-1	.	TGTGCCAGCAGTTTATCGCAGGGGAAGAACACTGAAGCTTTCTTT	CASSLSQGKNTEAFF
.	TRBV5-5	TRBJ2-3	.	TGTGCCAGCAGCCCGGGCAGAGAATACACAGATACGCAGTATTTT	CASSPGREYTDTQYF
TRBD2	TRBV7-9	TRBJ2-7	.	TGTGCCAGCAGCTTAGGCGCCAGCGGGGGTTCCGAGCAGTACTTC	CASSLGASGGSEQYF
.	TRBV7-8	TRBJ1-1	once	TGTGCCAGCAGCTTAGTGGGGGGCGTGGGCACTGAAGCTTTCTTT	CASSLVGGVGTEAFF
.	TRBV14	TRBJ2-7	.	TGTGCCAGCAGCCAAGCCGGGGTGACCTCCTACGAGCAGTACTTC	CASSQAGVTSYEQYF
TRBD2	TRBV7-3	TRBJ2-3	.	TGTGCCAGCAGCTTAACTGGGACTAGCGCAGATACGCAGTATTTT	CASSLTGTSADTQYF
.	TRBV7-2	TRBJ1-3	.	TGTGCCAGCAGCTTGAGGCAGTTTAAAAACACCATATATTTT	CASSLRQFKNTIYF
TRBD1	TRBV28	TRBJ2-1	.	TGTGCCAGCAGTTTACTCGGACAGGGGAGCTCCTACAATGAGCAGTTCTTC	CASSLLGQGSSYNEQFF
TRBD2	TRBV5-1	TRBJ2-3	.	TGCGCCAGCAGCTTGAGGGCTAGCGGGAGTGTAGATACGCAGTATTTT	CASSLRASGSVDTQYF
.	TRBV28	TRBJ1-2	.	TGTGCCAGTTCCAGGGAGCGGCCGGACTATGGCTACACCTTC	CASSRERPDYGYTF
.	TRBV10-3	TRBJ1-5	.	TGTGCCACTACCAGGACAGAAAATCAGCCCCAGCATTTT	CATTRTENQPQHF
TRBD1	TRBV6-5	TRBJ1-1	.	TGTGCCAGCAGTTACGAGGGGGCGCACACTGAAGCTTTCTTT	CASSYEGAHTEAFF
.	TRBV13	TRBJ2-7	once	TGTGCCAGCAGCGCTAGCAGGGGTTCTTCCTACGAGCAGTACTTC	CASSASRGSSYEQYF
TRBD2	TRBV5-4	TRBJ2-3	once	TGTGCCAGCAGACCCGGACTAGCGGGCACAGATACGCAGTATTTT	CASRPGLAGTDTQYF
.	TRBV15	TRBJ1-1	.	TGTGCCACCAGCAGGGGGCTAGTGAACAGGCCCAAGAACACTGAAGCTTTCTTT	CATSRGLVNRPKNTEAFF
.	TRBV18	TRBJ2-6	.	TGTGCCAGCTCCCGACCTAGGTCTGGGGCCAACGTCCTGACTTTC	CASSRPRSGANVLTF
.	TRBV7-9	TRBJ2-5	.	TGTGCCAGCAGCTCCCGTGGGAACGGGGAGCAGCAGTACTTC	CASSSRGNGEQQYF
TRBD2	TRBV30	TRBJ2-1	.	TGTGCCTGGAGTGTACCTAGCGGGAGGGCCGGGTACAATGAGCAGTTCTTC	CAWSVPSGRAGYNEQFF
TRBD1	TRBV10-2	TRBJ1-6	.	TGCGCCAGCAGTGACGGGACAGGGCGAACTTCTAATTCACCCCTCCACTTT	CASSDGTGRTSNSPLHF
TRBD2	TRBV11-3	TRBJ2-1	.	TGTGCCAGCAGCTTCCGATGGACTAGCGGGAACTACAATGAGCAGTTCTTC	CASSFRWTSGNYNEQFF
TRBD2	TRBV11-2	TRBJ2-4	.	TGTGCCAGCAGCTTCACAGGAGGGAGGGACATTCAGTACTTC	CASSFTGGRDIQYF
TRBD1	TRBV2	TRBJ2-7	.	TGTGCCAGCAGTGGGGGACAGGGGGCTCGGGAGCAGTACTTC	CASSGGQGAREQYF
.	TRBV7-3	TRBJ2-2	.	TGTGCCAGCAGCCCTCGGGGATGGGACACCGGGGAGCTGTTTTTT	CASSPRGWDTGELFF
.	TRBV6-5	TRBJ2-7	few	TGTGCCAGCGGGACCTACGAGCAGTACTTC	CASGTYEQYF
.	TRBV2	TRBJ2-1	.	TGTGCCAGCAGTGGACAGGGAGGCGATGAGCAGTTCTTC	CASSGQGGDEQFF
TRBD2	TRBV18	TRBJ2-3	once	TGTGCCAGCTCACCGCTAGCGGGGGGCACAGATACGCAGTATTTT	CASSPLAGGTDTQYF
TRBD1	TRBV30	TRBJ1-6	.	TGTGCCTGGAGGCCTTTTCTCGGGACAGGCCATTCACCCCTCCACTTT	CAWRPFLGTGHSPLHF
TRBD2	TRBV6-5	TRBJ2-1	.	TGTGCCAGCAGGGGGACTAGCGGGTCCACCGAGTTCTTC	CASRGTSGSTEFF
.	TRBV2	TRBJ1-1	.	TGTGCCAGCAGTGATAATAGGCCAACAGGTGAAGCTTTCTTT	CASSDNRPTGEAFF
.	TRBV10-3	TRBJ2-7	.	TGTGCCATCAGTGAGCGGGACTTACAAGAGCAGTACTTC	CAISERDLQEQYF
TRBD1	TRBV6-5	TRBJ1-5	.	TGTGCCAGCAGTAGCGGGACAGCTTATCAGCCCCAGCATTTT	CASSSGTAYQPQHF
.	TRBV6-6	TRBJ2-7	.	TGTGCCAGCAGTTACTCGGACAGAATCGACGAGCAGTACTTC	CASSYSDRIDEQYF
TRBD2	TRBV4-2	TRBJ2-1	once	TGTGCCAGCAGCTCCCGGACTAGCGGGGAGTCCAACAATGAGCAGTTCTTC	CASSSRTSGESNNEQFF
.	TRBV10-3	TRBJ2-7	.	TGTGCCATCACTTCACAGGGTTACGAGCAGTACTTC	CAITSQGYEQYF
TRBD2	TRBV5-1	TRBJ2-3	.	TGCGCCAGCAGCTTGGGATCGGGCGGGGGGAGCACAGATACGCAGTATTTT	CASSLGSGGGSTDTQYF